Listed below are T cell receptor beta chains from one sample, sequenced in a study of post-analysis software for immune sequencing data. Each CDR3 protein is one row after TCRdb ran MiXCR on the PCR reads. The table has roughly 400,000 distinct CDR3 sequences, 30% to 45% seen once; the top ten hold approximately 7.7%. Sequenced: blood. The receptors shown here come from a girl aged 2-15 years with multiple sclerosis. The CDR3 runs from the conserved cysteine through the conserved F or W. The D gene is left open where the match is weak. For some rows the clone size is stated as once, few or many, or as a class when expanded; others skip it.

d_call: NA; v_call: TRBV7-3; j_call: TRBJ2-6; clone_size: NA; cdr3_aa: CASSRDAVYSGANVLTF; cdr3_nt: TGTGCCAGCAGCCGGGACGCAGTTTACTCTGGGGCCAACGTCCTGACTTTC
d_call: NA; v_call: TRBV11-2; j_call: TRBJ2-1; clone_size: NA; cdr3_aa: CASSLDLTPYNEQFF; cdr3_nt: TGTGCCAGCAGCTTAGACCTCACCCCCTACAATGAGCAGTTCTTC
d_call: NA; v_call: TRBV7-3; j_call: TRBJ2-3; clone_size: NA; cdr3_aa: CASSFSDDDTQYF; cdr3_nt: TGTGCCAGCAGCTTCTCGGATGATGATACGCAGTATTTT
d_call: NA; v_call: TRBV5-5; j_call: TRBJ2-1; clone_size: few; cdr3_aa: CASSLRGDSYNEQFF; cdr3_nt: TGTGCCAGCAGCTTGAGGGGGGACTCCTACAATGAGCAGTTCTTC
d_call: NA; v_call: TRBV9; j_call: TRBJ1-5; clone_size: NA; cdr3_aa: CASSEGSGRNQPQHF; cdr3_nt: TGTGCCAGCAGCGAAGGTTCAGGGCGCAATCAGCCCCAGCATTTT
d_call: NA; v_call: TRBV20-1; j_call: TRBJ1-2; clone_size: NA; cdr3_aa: CSAQGVKGYTF; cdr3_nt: TGCAGCGCTCAAGGGGTGAAGGGCTACACCTTC
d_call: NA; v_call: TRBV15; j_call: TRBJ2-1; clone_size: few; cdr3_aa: CATSPQGTPGNEQFF; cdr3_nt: TGTGCCACCAGCCCACAGGGTACACCGGGGAATGAGCAGTTCTTC
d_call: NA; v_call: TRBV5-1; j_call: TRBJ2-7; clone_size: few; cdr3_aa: CASSLGSSPPSYEQYF; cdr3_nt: TGCGCCAGCAGCTTGGGAAGCTCGCCCCCCTCCTACGAGCAGTACTTC
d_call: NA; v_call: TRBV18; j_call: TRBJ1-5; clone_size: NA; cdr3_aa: CASSEGGQPQHF; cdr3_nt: TGTGCCAGCTCCGAGGGCGGTCAGCCCCAGCATTTT
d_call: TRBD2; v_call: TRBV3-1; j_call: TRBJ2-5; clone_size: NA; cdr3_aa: CASSQEAGTSGRRETQYF; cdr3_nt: TGTGCCAGCAGCCAAGAGGCCGGGACTAGCGGGAGGAGGGAGACCCAGTACTTC
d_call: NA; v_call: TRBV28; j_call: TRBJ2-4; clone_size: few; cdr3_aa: CASSQGEGDIQYF; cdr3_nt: TGTGCCAGCAGTCAAGGGGAAGGTGACATTCAGTACTTC
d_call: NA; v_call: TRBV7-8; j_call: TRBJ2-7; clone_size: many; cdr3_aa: CASSLDFGSYEQYF; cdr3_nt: TGTGCCAGCAGCTTAGATTTTGGCTCCTACGAGCAGTACTTC
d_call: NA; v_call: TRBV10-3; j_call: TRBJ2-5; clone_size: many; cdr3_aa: CAISLGQGYSQETQYF; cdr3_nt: TGTGCCATCAGCTTAGGCCAGGGATATTCACAAGAGACCCAGTACTTC
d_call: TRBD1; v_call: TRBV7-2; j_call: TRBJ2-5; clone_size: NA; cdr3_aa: CASSASTGYQETQYF; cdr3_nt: TGTGCCAGCAGCGCCTCGACAGGGTACCAAGAGACCCAGTACTTC
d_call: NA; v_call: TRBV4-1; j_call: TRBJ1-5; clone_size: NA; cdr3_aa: CASSQPGLQSGQPQHF; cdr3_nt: TGCGCCAGCAGCCAACCGGGACTTCAATCGGGTCAGCCCCAGCATTTT
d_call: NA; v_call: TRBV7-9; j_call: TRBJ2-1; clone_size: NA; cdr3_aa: CASSSLGYLGGQSYNEQFF; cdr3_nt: TGTGCCAGCAGCTCTCTAGGGTACCTAGGGGGACAATCCTACAATGAGCAGTTCTTC
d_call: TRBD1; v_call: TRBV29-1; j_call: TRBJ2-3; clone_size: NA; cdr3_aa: CSAGTGRDTQYF; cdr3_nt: TGCAGCGCGGGGACAGGGAGGGATACGCAGTATTTT
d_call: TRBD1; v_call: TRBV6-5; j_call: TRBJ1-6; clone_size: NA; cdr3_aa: CASSYSTGSAGSPLHF; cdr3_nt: TGTGCCAGCAGTTACTCGACAGGGTCGGCGGGGTCACCCCTCCACTTT
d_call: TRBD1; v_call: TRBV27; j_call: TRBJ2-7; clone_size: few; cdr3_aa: CASRDSFLPKQVYEQYF; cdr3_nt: TGTGCCAGCCGGGACAGCTTCCTACCAAAACAAGTCTACGAGCAGTACTTC
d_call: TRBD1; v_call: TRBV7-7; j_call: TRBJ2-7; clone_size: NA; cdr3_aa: CASSPGQGDEQYF; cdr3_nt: TGTGCCAGCAGCCCCGGACAGGGTGACGAGCAGTACTTC
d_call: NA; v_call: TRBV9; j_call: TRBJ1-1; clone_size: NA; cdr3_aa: CASSVAPSTEAFF; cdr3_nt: TGTGCCAGCAGCGTAGCCCCCTCCACTGAAGCTTTCTTT
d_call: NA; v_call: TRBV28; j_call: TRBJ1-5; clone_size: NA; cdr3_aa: CASSREVINQPQHF; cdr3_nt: TGTGCCAGCAGTAGGGAGGTGATCAATCAGCCCCAGCATTTT
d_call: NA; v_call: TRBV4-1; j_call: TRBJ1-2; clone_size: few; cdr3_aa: CASSQVGRDYGYTF; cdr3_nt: TGCGCCAGCAGCCAAGTAGGGAGGGACTATGGCTACACCTTC
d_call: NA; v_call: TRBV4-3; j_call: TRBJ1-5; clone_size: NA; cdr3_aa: CASNPEPDPSNQPQHF; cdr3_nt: TGCGCCAGTAATCCCGAGCCGGACCCCTCCAATCAGCCCCAGCATTTT
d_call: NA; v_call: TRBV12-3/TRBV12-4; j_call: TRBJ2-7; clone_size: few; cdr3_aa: CASHSQGTYEQYF; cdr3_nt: TGTGCCAGCCACTCACAGGGTACCTACGAGCAGTACTTC
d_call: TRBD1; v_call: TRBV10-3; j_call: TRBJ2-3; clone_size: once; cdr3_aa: CAIGEDRGLTDTQYF; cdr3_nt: TGTGCCATCGGTGAGGACAGGGGGCTCACAGATACGCAGTATTTT
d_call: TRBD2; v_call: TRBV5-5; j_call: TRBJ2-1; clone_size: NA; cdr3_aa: CASSLPGLAGVHEQFF; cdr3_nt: TGTGCCAGCAGCTTACCGGGACTAGCGGGAGTGCATGAGCAGTTCTTC
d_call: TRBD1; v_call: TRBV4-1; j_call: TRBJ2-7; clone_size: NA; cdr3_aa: CASSQVVTGEYEQYF; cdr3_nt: TGCGCCAGCAGCCAAGTAGTCACAGGGGAGTACGAGCAGTACTTC
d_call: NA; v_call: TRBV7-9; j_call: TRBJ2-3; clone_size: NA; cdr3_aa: CASSSTGDGTDTQYF; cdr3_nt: TGTGCCAGCAGCTCGACTGGAGACGGCACAGATACGCAGTATTTT
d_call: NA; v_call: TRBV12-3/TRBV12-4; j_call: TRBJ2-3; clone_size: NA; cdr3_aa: CASTPPRADTQYF; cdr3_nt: TGTGCCAGCACCCCACCAAGGGCCGATACGCAGTATTTT
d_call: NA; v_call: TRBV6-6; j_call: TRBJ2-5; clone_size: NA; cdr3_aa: CASSYGLAPVGEQYF; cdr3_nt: TGTGCCAGCAGTTACGGGCTAGCGCCCGTTGGAGAGCAGTACTTC
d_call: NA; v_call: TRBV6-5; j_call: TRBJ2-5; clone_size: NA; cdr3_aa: CASSYWGFGETQYF; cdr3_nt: TGTGCCAGCAGTTACTGGGGGTTTGGGGAGACCCAGTACTTC
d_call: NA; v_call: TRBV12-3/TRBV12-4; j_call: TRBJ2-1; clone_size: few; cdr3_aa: CASSPQDRLSYNEQFF; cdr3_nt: TGTGCCAGCAGTCCCCAAGACAGGCTCTCCTACAATGAGCAGTTCTTC
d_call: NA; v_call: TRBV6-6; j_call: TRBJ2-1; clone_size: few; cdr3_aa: CASSYSIGRDEQFF; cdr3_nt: TGTGCCAGCAGTTACTCGATCGGCAGAGATGAGCAGTTCTTC
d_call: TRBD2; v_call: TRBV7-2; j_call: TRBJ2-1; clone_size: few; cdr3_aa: CAGSLQGSGRPYNEQFF; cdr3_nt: TGTGCCGGCAGCCTGCAGGGTAGCGGGAGGCCCTACAATGAGCAGTTCTTC
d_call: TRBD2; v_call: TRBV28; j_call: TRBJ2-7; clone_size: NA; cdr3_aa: CASSFSGGPWEQYF; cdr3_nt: TGTGCCAGCAGTTTCTCGGGGGGGCCTTGGGAGCAGTACTTC
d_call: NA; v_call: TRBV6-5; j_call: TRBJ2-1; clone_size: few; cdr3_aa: CASSYSFWGGQEFF; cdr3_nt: TGTGCCAGCAGTTACTCGTTCTGGGGCGGCCAGGAGTTCTTC